This TCR beta chain stems from a study of PD-1 blockade in classical Hodgkin lymphoma. The trim removed 2 bases at V and 7 bases at J, leaving 6 bases unmatched. This CDR3 has 15 amino acids. In germline, CDR1 is SGHRS, CDR2 YFSETQ. Libraries were prepared by immunoSEQ multiplex PCR; TCRdb keeps only in-frame clonotypes and omits some of them. The sample has approximately 41,000 clones; 60% to 70% are singletons. The sample's time point: cycle 4 day 1 (C4D1), after 6 weeks of nivolumab. Every patient experienced relapse after autologous stem cell transplantation, and brentuximab vedotin exposure varied.

Sequenced material: peripheral blood mononuclear cells (PBMCs), taken before the fourth cycle of nivolumab. This TCR was sampled from a human donor with classical Hodgkin lymphoma. This chain joins TRBV5-1 and TRBJ1-4; 9 positions match TRBD1. The CDR3 DNA is TGCGCCAGCAGCTTCGGCGGGACAGGGAGTGAAAAACTGTTTTTT. This codes for CASSFGGTGSEKLFF.